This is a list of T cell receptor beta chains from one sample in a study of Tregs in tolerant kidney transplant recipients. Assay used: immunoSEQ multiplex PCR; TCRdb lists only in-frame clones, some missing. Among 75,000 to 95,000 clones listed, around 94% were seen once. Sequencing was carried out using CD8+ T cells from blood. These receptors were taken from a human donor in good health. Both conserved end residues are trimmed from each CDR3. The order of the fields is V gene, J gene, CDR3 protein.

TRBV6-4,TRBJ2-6,ASSDLAGSGANVLT
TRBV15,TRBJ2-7,ATSRDPGDSAYEQY
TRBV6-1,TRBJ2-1,ASSEARLAANNEQF
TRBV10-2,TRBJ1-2,ASSKSIPDRVNAYGYT
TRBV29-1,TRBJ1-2,SVEDWGTGGLDYGYT
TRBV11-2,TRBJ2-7,ASSFEHGQGISYEQY
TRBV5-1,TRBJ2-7,ASSLVDRGDEQY
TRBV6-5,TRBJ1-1,ASSYDKKAMNTEAF
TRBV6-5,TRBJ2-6,ASSYSQGANVLT
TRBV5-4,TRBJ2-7,ASGGNTGSSYEQY
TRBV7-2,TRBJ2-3,ASSLAWIAGDTQY
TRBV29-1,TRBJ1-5,SASTGGTQPQH
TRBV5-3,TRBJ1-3,ARSRVWNTIY